The next 9 T cell receptor beta chains were all read from a single sample in a study of PD-1 blockade in classical Hodgkin lymphoma (dated by TCRdb to 2018 to 2021). The sample's time point label, in plain terms: cycle 1 day 1 (C1D1), immediately before nivolumab initiation. Every trial patient had relapsed after autologous stem cell transplantation, and cohorts A, B and C differed in prior brentuximab vedotin exposure. The library was obtained by the immunoSEQ multiplex PCR assay. Held by TCRdb, this immuneACCESS table contains in-frame sequences only and omits some clones. Under half of the omission traces to an unresolved V gene where checked; the cause of the rest is unknown. The sample data list around 65,000 clones, and about 87% of these were observed just once. The leading ten clones occupy 12% of the sample. Sample: peripheral blood mononuclear cells (PBMCs), taken at baseline. These receptor sequences come from a human donor with classical Hodgkin lymphoma.

This clone turned up a few times. The genes are TRBV2 and TRBJ1-6; TRBD1 might be the D (6 bases). The germline V gene has CDR1 SNHLY and CDR2 FYNNEI. The CDR3 runs 13 residues. The V gene lost 8 bases and the J gene lost 10 bases, with 15 bases spanning the gap. The DNA of the CDR3 is TGTGCCAGCGAGAACAGGGAAGGCTCACCCCTCCACTTT. Translating gives CASENREGSPLHF.

The V call is TRBV7-2, the J call TRBJ2-3; the match to TRBD1 covers 9 bases. The V and J ends lost 5 bases and 2 bases, in that order; junction bases with no gene match: 11. This CDR3 has 17 amino acids. The V gene's germline CDR1 is SGHTA and CDR2 FQGNSA. CDR3: CASSQRDGTGPTDTQYF. In DNA form, the CDR3 reads TGTGCCAGCAGCCAACGAGACGGGACAGGGCCCACAGATACGCAGTATTTT.

This clone was seen only a few times. The V and J genes are TRBV6-1 and TRBJ1-1, with D unresolved. The CDR3 is made up of 13 amino acids. Trimming removed 6 bases from V and 3 bases from J, with 11 bases in between. The germline gives CDR1 MNHNS, CDR2 SASEGT. The CDR3 region is CASRLGEYTEAFF. The CDR3 DNA sequence: TGTGCCAGCAGGCTAGGAGAATACACTGAAGCTTTCTTT.

The CDR3 loop is CAWNIGVLRNTEAFF. In DNA, the CDR3 is TGTGCCTGGAATATTGGGGTCTTGAGGAACACTGAAGCTTTCTTT. The chain uses TRBV30 and TRBJ1-1; no definite D call. The germline CDR1 and CDR2 sequences are GTSNPN and SVGIG (reference sequence). The CDR3 contains 15 residues. Trimming removed 4 bases at V and 1 base at J, with 16 bases between.

This chain joins TRBV6-1 and TRBJ2-7; TRBD1 aligns across 8 bases. Germline V gene data show CDR1 as MNHNS and CDR2 as SASEGT. The ends lost 5 bases at V and 5 bases at J; junction bases unmatched: 11. The CDR3 has 15 amino acids. The CDR3 here is CASSRAGQGVNEQYF. CDR3 coding DNA: TGTGCCAGCAGTAGGGCAGGACAGGGTGTCAACGAGCAGTACTTC.

This clone has a handful of counts. The chain uses TRBV4-1 and TRBJ2-7; TRBD2 agrees at 9 bases. The junction had 17 bases not matched to a gene; V was cut back by 2 bases and J by 0 bases. This CDR3 is 20 amino acids long. Per germline, CDR1 MGHRA and CDR2 YSYEKL. This chain's CDR3 is CASSQLPMGSGGPTSYEQYF. The CDR3 nucleotides are TGCGCCAGCAGCCAACTACCAATGGGAAGCGGGGGGCCGACCTCCTACGAGCAGTACTTC.

The V and J genes are TRBV10-1 and TRBJ1-5; D is unresolved. The CDR3 is 14 amino acids. The V end was cut by 3 bases, the J end by 1 base, with 7 bases between. CDR1 is WNHNN and CDR2 is SYGVQD in the germline V gene (reference sequence). The CDR3 protein is CASSDRRSNQPQHF. The DNA for the CDR3 is TGCGCCAGCAGTGACAGGAGGAGCAATCAGCCCCAGCATTTT.

V and J are TRBV6-1 and TRBJ2-7; tentatively, D is TRBD2 (6 bases). V lost 1 base and J lost 2, with 12 bases in between. This CDR3 contains 15 residues. Germline CDR1 and CDR2: MNHNS and SASEGT. CDR3 loop: CASSEGGVPTYEQYF. The DNA of the CDR3 is TGTGCCAGCAGTGAAGGGGGGGTCCCGACCTACGAGCAGTACTTC.

The rearrangement uses TRBV28 and TRBJ1-2, with D possibly matching TRBD1 (5 bases). This CDR3 is 16 amino acids long. Trimming removed 3 bases from V and 8 bases from J, with 22 bases in between. The V gene's germline CDR1 is MDHEN and CDR2 SYDVKM. CDR3 region: CASSLGTRGLFQGYTF. In DNA, the CDR3 is TGTGCCAGCAGTTTGGGGACCCGGGGCCTCTTTCAGGGCTACACCTTC.